The entry that follows covers one T cell receptor beta chain sequence. Its antigen is unknown. The data were taken from a study of lymphopenia after photon versus proton radiotherapy. The repertoire was sequenced with immunoSEQ multiplex PCR; TCRdb's copy has only in-frame clones and lacks some. The table includes 75,000 to 95,000 clones, about four fifths detected once. Study results and caveats: Larger post-nadir TCR diversity loss correlated inversely with survival in deceased patients.

Germline loops: CDR1 SGHAT, CDR2 FQNNGV. Unmatched junction bases numbered 12, after V lost 5 bases and J lost 6 bases. The CDR3 loop spans 15 amino acids. This chain links TRBV11-2 with TRBJ1-1; 7 nucleotides align to TRBD1. This TCR came from a man aged 55 to 69 with pancreatic cancer. The input for sequencing was peripheral blood, taken from a patient treated with proton-based radiotherapy. CDR3 DNA sequence: TGTGCCAGCAGCCCCTCTCATAGGGGGCTTCCTGAAGCTTTCTTT. It specifies CASSPSHRGLPEAFF.